What follows describes a single T cell receptor (beta chain). Its antigen remains unidentified. This specimen comes from a study of cytomegalovirus exposure and HLA in healthy donors. Study-level points and caveats: Certain indistinguishable V segments, among them TRBV6-2 and TRBV6-3, were excluded. Later analysis demonstrated an association between a missense DCLRE1C variant and TCR beta V- and J-gene trimming.

The PCR contained 60 Vbeta and 13 Jbeta primers. Assay used: immunoSEQ multiplex PCR; TCRdb lists only in-frame clones, some missing. Of some 200,000 clones detected, approximately 78% appear once; the ten largest clones hold under 0.9%. V was clipped by 6 bases and J by 3 bases, with 15 bases between them. The CDR3 loop spans 14 amino acids. Germline-derived CDR1 and CDR2 are MNHEY and SVGAGI. The chain combines TRBV6-5 with TRBJ2-7; tentative D call: TRBD2 (6 bases). The clonotype was recovered from a woman between 18 and 30 years old in good health and CMV-seronegative. The sample comprised PBMCs. CDR3 amino acids: CASRGVVGGYEQYF. The CDR3 nucleotides are TGTGCCAGCAGGGGTGTAGTGGGGGGCTACGAGCAGTACTTC.